This TCR beta chain derives from a study of blood T cell repertoires in COVID-19. Study-wide context: Both acute and convalescent COVID-19 samples were obtained from the United States, Italy and Spain. In each case, the material was cDNA or gDNA derived from T cells, B-cell-depleted T cells, or PBMCs.

Germline-derived CDR1 and CDR2 are KGHSH and LQKENI. J gave up 2 bases and V 3 bases, and 11 bases lay outside the gene matches. The length of the CDR3 is 17 residues. Original handling: It was from reference gene primer amplification that nucleated cell counts were estimated. Measured with immunoSEQ multiplex PCR; TCRdb has only the in-frame clones, and not every one. V and J calls and clone size are given by that table; D and trimming were obtained from the DNA. Here the sample spans around 160,000 clones, around four fifths being singletons. The TCR was taken from a woman between 40 and 55 years old with active or convalescent COVID-19. This sequence joins TRBV18 and TRBJ2-7; TRBD2 agrees at 9 bases. The sequenced material came from peripheral blood. In nucleotides, the CDR3 is TGTGCCAGCTCACCTATTAACGCGGGAGGGCCTACCTACGAGCAGTACTTC. As protein: CASSPINAGGPTYEQYF.